The 21 T cell receptor beta chains listed next were all sequenced from one sample in a study of blood T cells in healthy people across ages. Using a J-beta primer mix together with a sample-barcoded 5' primer, a second PCR was run for about 6 to 11 cycles. TCRdb re-derived calls from the 5' RACE reads in MiXCR, one entry per CDR3 protein. The sample includes over a million distinct CDR3 sequences, 35% to 45% of them seen just once. Material for sequencing was blood. The receptors shown here come from a woman aged 18-29 years in good health.

This chain uses TRBV12-3 or TRBV12-4 with TRBJ1-2, with D possibly TRBD1 on 6 matching bases. With 5 bases removed from V and 8 bases from J, the gap between germline ends came to 15 bases. The CDR3 covers 13 residues. CDR3 coding DNA: TGTGCCAGCAGTCCGGGGGGGCGTAGCGGCTACACCTTC. Translation: CASSPGGRSGYTF.

The gene calls are TRBV4-3 and TRBJ2-2; TRBD2 aligns across 9 bases. Unmatched junction bases numbered 2, after V lost 4 bases and J lost 2 bases. CDR1 is LGHNA and CDR2 is YSLEER in the germline V gene. The CDR3 has 15 residues. CDR3: CASSRLAVNTGELFF. As DNA, the CDR3 is TGCGCCAGCAGCCGACTAGCGGTAAACACCGGGGAGCTGTTTTTT.

The rearrangement joins TRBV30 to TRBJ2-1, with D unresolved. This CDR3 contains 11 residues. Per germline, CDR1 GTSNPN and CDR2 SVGIG (reference sequence). Trimming left V 4 bases short and J 1 base short, with 2 bases between. The CDR3, as DNA: TGTGCCTGGATGTCCTACAATGAGCAGTTCTTC. Its protein is CAWMSYNEQFF.

This chain joins TRBV6-2 or TRBV6-3 and TRBJ2-5; 8 nucleotides agree with TRBD2. In germline, CDR1 is MNHEY, CDR2 SVGEGT. This CDR3 is built from 12 residues. The V and J ends lost 11 bases and 1 base, in that order; junction bases with no gene match: 3. This chain's CDR3 is CAHGGAQETQYF. The CDR3 DNA reads as TGTGCCCACGGGGGGGCCCAAGAGACCCAGTACTTC.

The V gene is TRBV10-3, the J gene TRBJ2-3; D gene uncertain. From germline, CDR1 is ENHRY and CDR2 SYGVKD. This CDR3 has 13 amino acids. Trimming removed 5 bases at V and 3 bases at J, with 9 bases between. CDR3 sequence (DNA): TGTGCCATCAGTCCGGATCCAACAGATACGCAGTATTTT. This gives the protein CAISPDPTDTQYF.

This clonotype was observed a few times. V gene TRBV29-1 combines with J gene TRBJ1-2, with D uncertain. V gave up 4 bases and J gave up 5 bases, with 11 bases separating them. The germline CDR1 and CDR2 sequences are SQVTM and ANQGSEA. CDR3 size: 12 residues. CDR3 sequence: CSVGGNFYGYTF. CDR3 coding DNA: TGCAGCGTTGGTGGCAACTTTTATGGCTACACCTTC.

The J gene is TRBJ2-4, the V gene TRBV5-1, with a tentative D call TRBD2 (5 bases). Germline CDR1 is SGHRS and CDR2 is YFSETQ. Trimming left V 5 bases short and J 6 bases short, with 18 bases between. This CDR3 is 15 amino acids long. As DNA, the CDR3 is TGCGCCAGCAGGTCGTCGGAGGAGCTGAGAAACATTCAGTACTTC. It yields the protein CASRSSEELRNIQYF. The complete variable domain, with remaining parts taken from reference TRBV5-1 and TRBJ2-4, reads KAGVTQTPRYLIKTRGQQVTLSCSPISGHRSVSWYQQTPGQGLQFLFEYFSETQRNKGNFPGRFSGRQFSNSRSEMNVSTLELGDSALYLCASRSSEELRNIQYFGAGTRLSVL.

This clonotype showed up many times. The rearrangement uses TRBV12-3 or TRBV12-4 and TRBJ1-6, with no clear D. The CDR3 covers 13 residues. Trimming removed 6 bases at V and 11 bases at J, with 14 bases between. Written as DNA, the CDR3 is TGTGCCAGCAGCTCGCCGCCGCCTGCACCCCTCCACTTT. Translation gives CASSSPPPAPLHF.

This chain links TRBV5-5 with TRBJ1-1; possibly TRBD1 for D (5 bases). The CDR3 has 14 residues. CDR1 and CDR2 (germline): SGHKS, YYEKEE (reference sequence). V was shortened by 2 bases and J by 10 bases, with 18 bases between the two germline ends. The DNA for the CDR3 is TGTGCCAGCAGCTTTAGTAATCAGGGTAGGGGAGCTTTCTTT. Its translation is CASSFSNQGRGAFF.

The V call is TRBV4-2, the J call TRBJ2-1; D gene ambiguous. The CDR3 totals 16 residues. Per germline, CDR1 LGHNA and CDR2 YNFKEQ. Trimming shortened V by 2 bases and J by 4 bases, and 15 bases separated the two germline ends. The CDR3: CASSQTIPISYNEQFF. CDR3 coding DNA: TGTGCCAGCAGCCAAACTATACCGATCTCATACAATGAGCAGTTCTTC.

The V call is TRBV5-6, the J call TRBJ2-7; possible D gene TRBD1, 6 bases. V shed 2 bases and J shed 3 bases, with 12 bases lying between them. CDR1 is SGHDT and CDR2 is YYEEEE in the germline V gene. The length of the CDR3 is 14 residues. As DNA, the CDR3 is TGTGCCAGCAGCTTCGGGGACAAGCACTACGAGCAGTACTTC. Encoded protein: CASSFGDKHYEQYF. Together with reference TRBV5-6 and TRBJ2-7, the CDR3 gives the full variable domain: DAGVTQSPTHLIKTRGQQVTLRCSPKSGHDTVSWYQQALGQGPQFIFQYYEEEERQRGNFPDRFSGHQFPNYSSELNVNALLLGDSALYLCASSFGDKHYEQYFGPGTRLTVT.

The chain is built from TRBV20-1 and TRBJ1-1; D is uncertain. Germline V gene sequence: CDR1 DFQATT, CDR2 SNEGSKA (reference sequence). The CDR3 has 16 amino acids. The V and J ends lost 0 bases and 1 base respectively, with 15 bases between them. This CDR3 is CSARDPGVGWNTEAFF. CDR3 DNA sequence: TGCAGTGCTAGAGATCCCGGGGTTGGGTGGAACACTGAAGCTTTCTTT.

CDR3 residues: CASSQDHSRTYNEQYF. CDR3 nucleotide sequence: TGTGCCAGCAGCCAAGATCATTCTCGAACCTACAATGAGCAGTACTTC. The chain is built from TRBV4-2 and TRBJ2-1, with D hard to call. The J call is uncertain, as TRBJ2-7 better fits the DNA end. The CDR3 length is 16 residues. Germline-derived CDR1 and CDR2 are LGHNA and YNFKEQ.

The sample holds a few counts of this clonotype. V usage is TRBV6-2 or TRBV6-3 and J usage is TRBJ2-5; 12 positions match TRBD2. V was clipped by 6 bases and J by 5 bases; unmatched bases: 4. The germline V gene has CDR1 MNHEY and CDR2 SVGEGT. The CDR3 covers 14 residues. DNA for the CDR3: TGTGCCAGCAGACTAGCGGGGGGAGGCGAGACCCAGTACTTC. Its protein product is CASRLAGGGETQYF.

The chain uses TRBV4-1 and TRBJ2-7, with D maybe TRBD1 (6 bases). Germline CDR1 MGHRA, CDR2 YSYEKL. The CDR3 runs 16 residues. Between the trimmed V and J ends, which lost 1 base and 6 bases, there was a span of 19 bases. In DNA form, the CDR3 reads TGCGCCAGCAGCCAAGGCCGGGACCAGGGGTTCCGCGAGCAGTACTTC. Encoded protein: CASSQGRDQGFREQYF.

This chain joins TRBV2 and TRBJ2-2; 7 bases match TRBD1. V gave up 7 bases and J gave up 0 bases; unmatched junction bases: 2. Germline lookup yields CDR1 SNHLY and CDR2 FYNNEI. The CDR3 is 14 amino acids. The chain's CDR3 is CASKQGANTGELFF. The DNA of the CDR3 is TGTGCCAGCAAGCAGGGGGCGAACACCGGGGAGCTGTTTTTT.

The rearrangement links TRBV3-1 to TRBJ1-4; D gene unclear. V dropped 2 bases and J dropped 3 bases, with 10 bases sitting between them. The V gene's germline CDR1 is LGHDT and CDR2 YNNKEL (reference sequence). This CDR3 region has 15 residues. The CDR3 protein is CASSQKPVPNEKLFF. DNA for the CDR3: TGTGCCAGCAGCCAAAAGCCAGTCCCTAATGAAAAACTGTTTTTT.

The chain couples TRBV12-5 to TRBJ2-1; D tentatively fits TRBD1 or TRBD2 (5 bases each). Trimming stripped 6 bases from V and 7 bases from J, with 16 bases between. The CDR3 is 14 residues long. Germline V lookup: CDR1 LGHNT, CDR2 FRNRAP. The CDR3 nucleotides read TGTGCTAGTGGGTGGGGTGGGGACGAAAATGAGCAGTTCTTC. Translation: CASGWGGDENEQFF.

The CDR3 is CASSPFFDYTF. The CDR3 nucleotides are TGTGCCAGCAGCCCCTTCTTTGACTACACCTTC. This rearrangement joins TRBV12-3 or TRBV12-4 to TRBJ1-2, with no clear D. Trimming took off 6 bases at V and 10 bases at J, with 12 bases between the two ends. The CDR3 totals 11 residues.

The rearrangement links TRBV7-9 to TRBJ2-3; 8 bases align to TRBD2. Germline loops: CDR1 SEHNR, CDR2 FQNEAQ (reference sequence). The CDR3 covers 15 residues. With V trimmed by 4 bases and J by 7 bases, 10 bases remained unmatched. This CDR3 reads CASSSVAGLIYTQYF. CDR3 DNA: TGTGCCAGCAGCTCAGTAGCGGGATTGATATATACGCAGTATTTT.

This sequence joins TRBV12-3 or TRBV12-4 and TRBJ2-5; D gene unclear. There are 14 residues in the CDR3. Trimming removed 5 bases from V and 2 bases from J, with 12 bases in between. The CDR3 DNA is TGTGCCAGCAGTACCGTCACGCTACAAGAGACCCAGTACTTC. It encodes CASSTVTLQETQYF.